These 18 T cell receptor beta chains were all obtained from the same sample, sequenced in a study of shared clonotypes between healthy human individuals. Clones were sequenced by immunoSEQ multiplex PCR, and TCRdb holds only the in-frame ones, with some missing. In the table there are over a million clones, 75% to 85% of which are singletons. Sequenced: memory CD4+ T cells from PBMCs. Subset given: CD45RA-negative fraction. These TCRs come from a man aged 18 to 29 in good health. Some clones in this sample may be carry-over from other donors' samples.

The chain is built from TRBV6-1 and TRBJ2-7; D is perhaps TRBD1 (5 bases). Germline assignment: CDR1 MNHNS and CDR2 SASEGT. Trimming removed 5 bases at V and 5 bases at J, with 7 bases between. The CDR3 contains 11 residues. This chain's CDR3 is CASSSRDEQYF. The CDR3 coding sequence is TGTGCCAGCAGTTCCAGGGACGAGCAGTACTTC.

The V call is TRBV11-3, the J call TRBJ2-7; 9 nucleotides agree with TRBD1. Germline values: CDR1 SGHNT, CDR2 YENEEA. CDR3 length: 15 residues. V lost 4 bases and J lost 5; bases outside the gene matches: 9. CDR3 in amino acids: CASSSFSDRGDEQYF. The CDR3 DNA reads as TGTGCCAGCAGCTCTTTTTCGGACAGGGGAGACGAGCAGTACTTC. Combining the CDR3 with reference TRBV11-3 and TRBJ2-7 gives the whole variable domain EAGVVQSPRYKIIEKKQPVAFWCNPISGHNTLYWYLQNLGQGPELLIRYENEEAVDDSQLPKDRFSAERLKGVDSTLKIQPAELGDSAVYLCASSSFSDRGDEQYFGPGTRLTVT.

The rearrangement joins TRBV2 to TRBJ1-2; D uncertain. The CDR3 loop spans 16 amino acids. Per germline, CDR1 SNHLY and CDR2 FYNNEI. Trimming removed 4 bases from V and 4 bases from J, with 19 bases in between. Here the CDR3 reads CASSAGGAPWGYGYTF. CDR3 coding DNA: TGTGCCAGCAGTGCGGGAGGAGCCCCCTGGGGCTATGGCTACACCTTC.

The V and J genes are TRBV5-1 and TRBJ1-2; 12 bases are a match to TRBD1. CDR1 and CDR2 (germline): SGHRS, YFSETQ. Losses at the gene ends were 0 bases for V and 8 bases for J; bases not matched to a gene: 8. The CDR3 consists of 16 residues. The CDR3 region has the DNA TGCGCCAGCAGCTTGGGTCCGGGACAGGGGGCGAACGGCTACACCTTC. Encoded protein: CASSLGPGQGANGYTF. The whole variable domain, remainder taken from reference TRBV5-1 and TRBJ1-2, is KAGVTQTPRYLIKTRGQQVTLSCSPISGHRSVSWYQQTPGQGLQFLFEYFSETQRNKGNFPGRFSGRQFSNSRSEMNVSTLELGDSALYLCASSLGPGQGANGYTFGSGTRLTVV.

This clone was counted a few times. The chain joins TRBV10-3 to TRBJ1-2; D perhaps matches TRBD1 (5 bases). V shed 3 bases and J shed 8 bases, with 16 bases lying between them. CDR3 length: 14 residues. Germline V CDR1 and CDR2: ENHRY, SYGVKD. The CDR3 reads CAISDLQRGGGYTF. CDR3 coding DNA: TGTGCCATCAGTGACCTCCAGAGGGGTGGAGGCTACACCTTC.

The gene calls are TRBV11-1 and TRBJ2-1, with D tentatively TRBD1 (6 bases). Deletions cut 6 bases from V and 0 bases from J, with 18 bases between. Germline CDR1 is SGHAT and CDR2 is FQDESV (reference sequence). The CDR3 spans 17 residues. The CDR3 region is CASRQGQWGSSYNEQFF. The CDR3, as DNA: TGTGCCAGCAGACAAGGACAGTGGGGTAGCTCCTACAATGAGCAGTTCTTC. Filled out from reference TRBV11-1 and TRBJ2-1, the complete variable domain reads EAEVAQSPRYKITEKSQAVAFWCDPISGHATLYWYRQILGQGPELLVQFQDESVVDDSQLPKDRFSAERLKGVDSTLKIQPAELGDSAMYLCASRQGQWGSSYNEQFFGPGTRLTVL.

This clone has just one count. The chain uses TRBV7-2 and TRBJ2-7; D is perhaps TRBD2 (6 bases). CDR1 and CDR2 (germline): SGHTA, FQGNSA. The V gene lost 2 bases and the J gene lost 3 bases, with 14 bases spanning the gap. The CDR3 length is 15 residues. The CDR3 nucleotides are TGTGCCAGCAGCTTATCGGTCGGGAGTAACTACGAGCAGTACTTC. Its protein product is CASSLSVGSNYEQYF.

This chain joins TRBV28 and TRBJ2-7, with 9 nucleotides matching TRBD1. Germline V gene sequence: CDR1 MDHEN, CDR2 SYDVKM. The CDR3 contains 15 residues. With V trimmed by 7 bases and J by 3 bases, 10 bases remained unmatched. Here the CDR3 DNA reads TGTGCCAGCACTGTGGCCGGACAGGGGATCTACGAGCAGTACTTC. The encoded protein is CASTVAGQGIYEQYF.

As to this clone: Distinct nucleotide sequences in the sample also encode this CDR3. The rearrangement joins TRBV11-1 to TRBJ2-4, with 9 bases matching TRBD1. V shed 5 bases and J 4 bases; nucleotides not matched to a gene: 3. Per the germline V gene, CDR1 is SGHAT and CDR2 is FQDESV (reference sequence). The CDR3 contains 14 residues. In DNA form, the CDR3 reads TGTGCCAGCAGCCATGGACAGGGGAAAAACATTCAGTACTTC. This sequence encodes CASSHGQGKNIQYF. The complete variable domain, with remaining parts taken from reference TRBV11-1 and TRBJ2-4, reads EAEVAQSPRYKITEKSQAVAFWCDPISGHATLYWYRQILGQGPELLVQFQDESVVDDSQLPKDRFSAERLKGVDSTLKIQPAELGDSAMYLCASSHGQGKNIQYFGAGTRLSVL.

This clone has only one observation. The CDR3 nucleotides read TGTGCCAGCATACCTGGTCGCTCTGGAAACACCATATATTTT. Residues: CASIPGRSGNTIYF. The chain carries TRBV2 and TRBJ1-3; the D is unclear. Trimming left V 7 bases short and J 0 bases short, with 10 bases between. The CDR3 consists of 14 residues. The V gene's germline CDR1 is SNHLY and CDR2 FYNNEI.

Concerning this clone: The same CDR3 also results from other DNA sequences found in this sample. The chain is built from TRBV30 and TRBJ2-5; possibly TRBD2 for D (5 bases). The J call is doubtful: the DNA matches TRBJ2-7 better. This CDR3 contains 11 residues. Germline assignment: CDR1 GTSNPN and CDR2 SVGIG (reference sequence). Written as DNA, the CDR3 is TGTGCCTGGGGGAGCTCCTACGAGCAGTACTTC. Amino acid sequence: CAWGSSYEQYF.

The chain recombines TRBV6-5 with TRBJ1-1; 9 positions match TRBD1. The length of the CDR3 is 16 residues. J gave up 1 base and V 2 bases, and 5 bases lay outside the gene matches. Germline CDR1 reads MNHEY; CDR2 reads SVGAGI. CDR3: CASSYGTGNANTEAFF. In DNA, the CDR3 is TGTGCCAGCAGTTACGGGACAGGGAATGCGAACACTGAAGCTTTCTTT.

This chain connects TRBV5-1 to TRBJ2-5; D is undetermined. Germline V gene sequence: CDR1 SGHRS, CDR2 YFSETQ. Trimming took off 1 base at V and 1 base at J, with 14 bases between the two ends. The CDR3 sequence is 16 residues long. CDR3 in amino acids: CASSLNLIPSQETQYF. The CDR3 DNA follows: TGCGCCAGCAGCTTGAACTTGATACCCAGCCAAGAGACCCAGTACTTC.

Remarks on this clone: Additional DNA sequences in this sample encode the identical CDR3. The J gene is TRBJ2-5, the V gene TRBV7-2; 10 positions agree with TRBD2. V was pared by 5 bases and J by 2 bases, with 5 bases of the junction left unmatched. The CDR3 is 15 amino acids. Germline V gene sequence: CDR1 SGHTA, CDR2 FQGNSA. The CDR3 region is CASSRTSGLQETQYF. CDR3 DNA: TGTGCCAGCAGCCGGACTAGCGGCCTTCAAGAGACCCAGTACTTC.

The V and J genes are TRBV30 and TRBJ2-3; D ambiguous. Germline V gene sequence: CDR1 GTSNPN, CDR2 SVGIG (reference sequence). The CDR3 runs to 13 residues. Trimming removed 1 base from V and 6 bases from J, with 11 bases in between. CDR3 in DNA: TGTGCCTGGAGTGCGAGTGCATGGGATACGCAGTATTTT. Translated: CAWSASAWDTQYF.

V is TRBV28 and J is TRBJ2-2; TRBD1 agrees at 9 bases. From germline, CDR1 is MDHEN and CDR2 SYDVKM. V lost 6 bases and J lost 3; bases outside the gene matches: 8. The CDR3 is 16 amino acids. The CDR3 DNA is TGTGCCAGCAGGACATACAGGGGGCGCGACACCGGGGAGCTGTTTTTT. Encoded protein: CASRTYRGRDTGELFF.

The genes are TRBV5-1 and TRBJ2-7; a possible D gene is TRBD2 (5 bases). CDR1 is SGHRS, CDR2 YFSETQ, per germline. V was trimmed by 0 bases and J by 4 bases, leaving 11 bases between them. The CDR3 totals 14 residues. The CDR3 nucleotides are TGCGCCAGCAGCTTGGATATTCGCGGGTACGAGCAGTACTTC. Its protein product is CASSLDIRGYEQYF.

The chain has TRBV9 and TRBJ2-5; D is uncertain. The CDR3 spans 14 residues. V lost 2 bases and J 1 base, leaving 9 bases between the germline ends. Per germline, CDR1 SGDLS and CDR2 YYNGEE. The chain's CDR3 is CASSVGVFQETQYF. The DNA for the CDR3 is TGTGCCAGCAGCGTTGGAGTATTCCAAGAGACCCAGTACTTC. Variable domain in full (rest from reference TRBV9 and TRBJ2-5): DSGVTQTPKHLITATGQRVTLRCSPRSGDLSVYWYQQSLDQGLQFLIQYYNGEERAKGNILERFSAQQFPDLHSELNLSSLELGDSALYFCASSVGVFQETQYFGPGTRLLVL.